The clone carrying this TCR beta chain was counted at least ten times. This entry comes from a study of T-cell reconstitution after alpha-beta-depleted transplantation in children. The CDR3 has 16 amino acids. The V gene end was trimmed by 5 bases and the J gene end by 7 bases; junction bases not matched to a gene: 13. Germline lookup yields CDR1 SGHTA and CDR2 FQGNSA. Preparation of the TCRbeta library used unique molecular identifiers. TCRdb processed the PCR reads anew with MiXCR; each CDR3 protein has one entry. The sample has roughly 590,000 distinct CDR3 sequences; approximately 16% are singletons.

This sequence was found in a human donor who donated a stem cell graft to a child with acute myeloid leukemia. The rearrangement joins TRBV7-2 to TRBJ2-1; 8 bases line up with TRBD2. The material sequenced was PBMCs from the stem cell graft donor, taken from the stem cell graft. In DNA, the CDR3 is TGTGCCAGCAGCCCCGGAGCGGGGGAGGTGGGTAATGAGCAGTTCTTC. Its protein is CASSPGAGEVGNEQFF. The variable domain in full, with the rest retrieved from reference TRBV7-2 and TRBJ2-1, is GAGVSQSPSNKVTEKGKDVELRCDPISGHTALYWYRQSLGQGLEFLIYFQGNSAPDKSGLPSDRFSAERTGGSVSTLTIQRTQQEDSAVYLCASSPGAGEVGNEQFFGPGTRLTVL.